What follows are 9 T cell receptor beta chains derived from one specimen sequenced in a study of lymphopenia after photon versus proton radiotherapy. Profiled with immunoSEQ multiplex PCR; TCRdb holds only in-frame clones, not every one. The sample holds some 31,000 clones, approximately 87% seen once. Source: peripheral blood, taken from a patient treated with proton-based radiotherapy. These receptors originate from a woman in her seventies with pancreatic cancer.

The genes are TRBV28 and TRBJ1-1; D is unclear. V gave up 2 bases and J gave up 1 base, with 5 bases separating them. The CDR3 contains 13 residues. CDR1 is MDHEN and CDR2 is SYDVKM in the germline V gene. CDR3: CASSLNKNTEAFF. CDR3 in DNA: TGTGCCAGCAGTTTAAACAAGAACACTGAAGCTTTCTTT.

The V gene is TRBV4-2, the J gene TRBJ2-7, with D maybe TRBD2 (7 bases). The CDR3 covers 13 residues. Deletions cut 4 bases from V and 6 bases from J, with 13 bases between. Germline-derived CDR1 and CDR2 are LGHNA and YNFKEQ. The CDR3 is CASSRGGAPEQYF. The CDR3 DNA is TGTGCCAGCAGCCGTGGGGGGGCGCCCGAGCAGTACTTC.

This chain uses TRBV28 with TRBJ2-2; perhaps TRBD1 as D (5 bases). Germline V gene sequence: CDR1 MDHEN, CDR2 SYDVKM. The CDR3 sequence is 14 residues long. V lost 4 bases and J lost 6, with 12 bases in between. In DNA form, the CDR3 reads TGTGCCAGCAGTTCAGTCAGGGTTCCCGGGGAGCTGTTTTTT. This gives the protein CASSSVRVPGELFF.

The chain recombines TRBV27 with TRBJ2-1; D gene unclear. Trimming took 3 bases from V and 8 from J, leaving 17 bases between them. The CDR3 consists of 15 residues. Germline V gene lookup returns CDR1 MNHEY and CDR2 SMNVEV (reference sequence). The CDR3 sequence: CASSLALFVSHEQFF. Here the CDR3 DNA reads TGTGCCAGCAGTTTGGCACTATTTGTCTCCCATGAGCAGTTCTTC.

V is TRBV4-1 and J is TRBJ1-6; TRBD1 might be the D (6 bases). Germline V CDR1 and CDR2: MGHRA, YSYEKL. V shed 0 bases and J shed 6 bases, with 12 bases lying between them. The CDR3 covers 16 residues. The CDR3 coding sequence is TGCGCCAGCAGCCAAGAAACCGGGACAAGTAATTCACCCCTCCACTTT. Protein product: CASSQETGTSNSPLHF.

This clone was detected a few times. The V and J genes are TRBV28 and TRBJ1-1, with D unresolved. The germline CDR1 and CDR2 sequences are MDHEN and SYDVKM. This CDR3 has 15 residues. Trimming took off 5 bases at V and 8 bases at J, with 21 bases between the two ends. DNA of the CDR3: TGTGCCAGCAGTCCACCCGGAAGTGTCGAGCGGGAAGCTTTCTTT. It translates to CASSPPGSVEREAFF.

This clone is a singleton in its sample. This sequence joins TRBV27 and TRBJ2-7, with TRBD1 identical over 8 bases. CDR3 size: 14 residues. The germline CDR1 and CDR2 sequences are MNHEY and SMNVEV (reference sequence). J lost 2 bases, V lost 8 bases, and 8 bases had no gene match. This chain's CDR3 is CASQPGQAPYEQYF. The CDR3, as DNA: TGTGCCAGCCAACCGGGACAGGCCCCCTACGAGCAGTACTTC.

This rearrangement joins TRBV15 to TRBJ1-3, with D possibly matching TRBD1 (6 bases). This CDR3 is 17 amino acids long. The germline CDR1 and CDR2 sequences are LNHNV and YYDKDF (reference sequence). The V gene lost 0 bases and the J gene lost 4 bases, with 16 bases spanning the gap. CDR3 loop: CATSRELSVGAGNTIYF. CDR3 coding DNA: TGTGCCACCAGCAGAGAATTGTCAGTGGGGGCCGGAAACACCATATATTTT.

V is TRBV19 and J is TRBJ2-7; D remains ambiguous. V was cut by 2 bases and J by 3 bases, with 17 bases left in between. CDR1 and CDR2 from the germline V gene are LNHDA and SQIVND (reference sequence). This CDR3 contains 16 residues. CDR3 sequence: CASSIKSESDIYEQYF. CDR3 in DNA: TGTGCCAGTAGTATAAAGTCAGAATCGGATATCTACGAGCAGTACTTC.